What follows are 10 T cell receptor beta chains derived from one specimen sequenced in a study of blood T cell repertoires in COVID-19. Sequencing was performed with immunoSEQ multiplex PCR; in TCRdb, only in-frame clones are kept and a portion is missing. The table shows 200,000 to 250,000 clones, with roughly 90% occurring only once. Sequenced: PBMCs or T cells enriched from blood (not recorded which). These TCRs come from a man younger than 40 who had been exposed to COVID-19.

The V call is TRBV9, the J call TRBJ1-2; the match to TRBD1 covers 8 bases. Germline CDR1 SGDLS, CDR2 YYNGEE. The CDR3 contains 14 residues. The V gene end was trimmed by 4 bases and the J gene end by 6 bases; junction bases not matched to a gene: 8. This chain's CDR3 is CASSRDRNDDGYTF. The CDR3 DNA reads TGTGCCAGCAGCCGGGACAGGAATGACGATGGCTACACCTTC.

The chain combines TRBV9 with TRBJ2-7; the match to TRBD2 covers 8 bases. There are 16 residues in the CDR3. In germline, CDR1 is SGDLS, CDR2 YYNGEE. Trimming took 4 bases from V and 5 from J; bases not matched to a gene: 14. The CDR3 sequence: CASSPRHPGLEHEQYF. DNA of the CDR3: TGTGCCAGCAGCCCCCGCCACCCGGGACTAGAACACGAGCAGTACTTC.

The chain has TRBV29-1 and TRBJ1-3; D is unresolved. The V and J ends lost 0 bases and 4 bases respectively, with 13 bases between them. CDR1 and CDR2 (germline): SQVTM, ANQGSEA. The CDR3 consists of 15 residues. The CDR3: CSVEDATLYGNTIYF. CDR3 DNA: TGCAGCGTTGAAGACGCGACACTCTACGGAAACACCATATATTTT.

This clone was observed a handful of times. The gene calls are TRBV7-2 and TRBJ1-2; 8 bases map to TRBD1. Looked up from germline, CDR1 is SGHTA and CDR2 is FQGNSA. Trimming at V came to 1 base and at J to 1 base, leaving 8 bases not matched to a gene. This CDR3 has 17 amino acids. The CDR3 bases are TGTGCCAGCAGCTTAGGGGGGCAGGGGGCCGATAACTATGGCTACACCTTC. Translated, it gives CASSLGGQGADNYGYTF.

This sequence joins TRBV6-5 and TRBJ2-5; weak D call: TRBD1 (6 bases). The CDR3 covers 15 residues. The germline V gene encodes CDR1 MNHEY and CDR2 SVGAGI. The germline V and J ends were trimmed by 11 bases and 1 base, with 20 bases remaining between them. The CDR3: CAGSGGQTLQETQYF. The CDR3 DNA reads as TGTGCCGGCTCGGGCGGACAGACTCTCCAAGAGACCCAGTACTTC.

V usage is TRBV7-9 and J usage is TRBJ2-7; 8 positions match TRBD2. CDR1 and CDR2 (germline): SEHNR, FQNEAQ (reference sequence). V trimming: 5 bases; J trimming: 2 bases; junction bases outside the gene matches: 2. This CDR3 is 13 amino acids long. The CDR3 protein is CASSVGLAYEQYF. The CDR3 nucleotides are TGTGCCAGCAGCGTGGGACTAGCCTACGAGCAGTACTTC.

The rearrangement joins TRBV7-9 to TRBJ2-1; D is unclear. CDR1 is SEHNR and CDR2 is FQNEAQ in the germline V gene (reference sequence). Trimming pared 3 bases from V and 5 bases from J, leaving 8 bases between. The CDR3 runs to 13 residues. The CDR3 sequence: CASSLVQNNEQFF. CDR3 nucleotides: TGTGCCAGCAGCTTGGTGCAGAACAATGAGCAGTTCTTC. The entire variable domain, with the rest obtained from reference TRBV7-9 and TRBJ2-1, is as follows: DTGVSQNPRHKITKRGQNVTFRCDPISEHNRLYWYRQTLGQGPEFLTYFQNEAQLEKSRLLSDRFSAERPKGSFSTLEIQRTEQGDSAMYLCASSLVQNNEQFFGPGTRLTVL.

V usage is TRBV7-9 and J usage is TRBJ2-7; D is undetermined. From germline, CDR1 is SEHNR and CDR2 FQNEAQ (reference sequence). This CDR3 contains 15 residues. The V end was cut by 3 bases, the J end by 1 base, with 13 bases between. The CDR3, as DNA: TGTGCCAGCAGCTTGGGCTACCGGCGATCCTACGAGCAGTACTTC. Translated: CASSLGYRRSYEQYF.

This rearrangement joins TRBV7-9 to TRBJ1-3; the D is unclear. The CDR3 runs 12 residues. The germline V and J ends were trimmed by 5 bases and 2 bases, with 4 bases remaining between them. CDR1 and CDR2 from the germline V gene are SEHNR and FQNEAQ (reference sequence). The CDR3 here is CASSEAGNTIYF. The CDR3 bases are TGTGCCAGCAGCGAGGCTGGAAACACCATATATTTT.

This clone has more than one count but fewer than ten. The CDR3 loop is CASSQDPIVGVVVNEQFF. CDR3 DNA sequence: TGCGCCAGCAGCCAAGATCCAATAGTGGGAGTAGTCGTCAATGAGCAGTTCTTC. The chain joins TRBV4-3 to TRBJ2-1, with TRBD2 as a possible D gene (5 bases). V shed 0 bases and J shed 6 bases, with 21 bases lying between them. Germline CDR1 reads LGHNA; CDR2 reads YSLEER. This CDR3 is built from 18 residues.